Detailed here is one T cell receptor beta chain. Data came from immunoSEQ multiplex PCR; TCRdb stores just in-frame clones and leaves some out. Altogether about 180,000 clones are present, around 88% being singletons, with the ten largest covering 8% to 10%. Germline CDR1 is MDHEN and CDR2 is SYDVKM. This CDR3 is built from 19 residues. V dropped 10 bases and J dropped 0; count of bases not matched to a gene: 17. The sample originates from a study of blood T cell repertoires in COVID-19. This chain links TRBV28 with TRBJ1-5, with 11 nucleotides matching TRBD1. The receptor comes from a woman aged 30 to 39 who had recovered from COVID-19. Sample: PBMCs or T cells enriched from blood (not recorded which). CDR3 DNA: TGTGCCACTCACCCTGCCGGGACAGGGGGAGATGATAGCAATCAGCCCCAGCATTTT. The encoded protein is CATHPAGTGGDDSNQPQHF.